Listed below are T cell receptor beta chains from one sample, sequenced in a study of blood T cell repertoires in COVID-19. Using immunoSEQ multiplex PCR, the repertoire was profiled, and TCRdb retains in-frame clones only, with some absent. The repertoire has about 50,000 clones, 80% to 90% of them found once; the top ten carry about an eighth. Sequences were obtained from peripheral blood. The receptor source for this set is a human donor with active COVID-19. The donor label of this sample is uncertain. The CDR3 runs from the conserved cysteine through the conserved F or W. A D gene is named only where the DNA matches it firmly. For some rows the clone size is stated as once, few or many, or as a class when expanded; others skip it.

>TRBJ2-3|NA|TRBV29-1|TRBD2
TGCAGCGTTGCGGGACTAGCGGGAGCAGATACGCAGTATTTT
CSVAGLAGADTQYF
>TRBJ2-3|NA|TRBV7-2|NA
TGTGCCAGCAGCCTGACGCTAGCGAGCACAGATACGCAGTATTTT
CASSLTLASTDTQYF
>TRBJ2-7|NA|TRBV5-4|TRBD2
TGTGCCAGCAGCTTGGACAGTGGGGGGGGCTACGAGCAGTACTTC
CASSLDSGGGYEQYF
>TRBJ1-1|NA|TRBV12-3/TRBV12-4|NA
TGTGCCAGCAGTTCGGGGGGCGGTGAAGCTTTCTTT
CASSSGGGEAFF
>TRBJ2-5|NA|TRBV24-1|TRBD1
TGTGCCACCAGTGACCCTGGGACAGGGGGCGGAGAGACCCAGTACTTC
CATSDPGTGGGETQYF
>TRBJ2-2|NA|TRBV18|TRBD2
TGTGCCAGCTCACCAACGATTACCCCGGGACTAGCTACCGGGGAGCTGTTTTTT
CASSPTITPGLATGELFF
>TRBJ2-5|NA|TRBV7-3|NA
TGTGCCAGCAGCCTCAGTACCCAAGAGACCCAGTACTTC
CASSLSTQETQYF
>TRBJ1-2|NA|TRBV28|NA
TGTGCCAGCAGTTTATTTGGCGGGGGCAACTATGGCTACACCTTC
CASSLFGGGNYGYTF
>TRBJ1-4|NA|TRBV2|NA
TGTGCCAGCCTCCCGGACAGTTTAAATGAAAAACTGTTTTTT
CASLPDSLNEKLFF
>TRBJ2-3|NA|TRBV15|NA
TGTGCCACCAGCAGAGGAGGGACAGATACGCAGTATTTT
CATSRGGTDTQYF
>TRBJ2-5|NA|TRBV9|NA
TGTGCCAGCAGCGTAGGGGGGGTCGCCGGTGAGACCCAGTACTTC
CASSVGGVAGETQYF
>TRBJ1-5|NA|TRBV7-2|NA
TGTGCCAGCAGCCGGCAAGGGGATCAGCCCCAGCATTTT
CASSRQGDQPQHF
>TRBJ1-5|NA|TRBV30|NA
TGTGCCTGGAGTGCGCCGACACATAGCAATCAGCCCCAGCATTTT
CAWSAPTHSNQPQHF
>TRBJ2-1|NA|TRBV7-2|NA
TGTGCCAGCAGCCCAATCGGGGGTGCGGAATACAATGAGCAGTTCTTC
CASSPIGGAEYNEQFF
>TRBJ1-4|NA|TRBV28|NA
TGTGCCAGCAGGCCAAGCTTGGCCGGGGAAAAACTGTTTTTT
CASRPSLAGEKLFF
>TRBJ2-1|once|TRBV11-3|TRBD2
TGTGCCAGCAGCTTAGATCAGTGGTTTAGCGGGGGAAACTCCTACAATGAGCAGTTCTTC
CASSLDQWFSGGNSYNEQFF
>TRBJ1-2|NA|TRBV5-1|NA
TGCGCCAGCACTCCGGGGAGTTTAGACTATGGCTACACCTTC
CASTPGSLDYGYTF
>TRBJ1-5|NA|TRBV28|NA
TGTGCCTCGCAAGGAGGGGCGGGGAATCAGCCCCAGCATTTT
CASQGGAGNQPQHF
>TRBJ2-1|NA|TRBV6-5|TRBD1
TGTGCCAGCAAAAGTTGGGACAGCTACAATGAGCAGTTCTTC
CASKSWDSYNEQFF
>TRBJ1-1|once|TRBV10-3|NA
TGTGCCATCAGTGCGGCAGGCAACACTGAAGCTTTCTTT
CAISAAGNTEAFF
>TRBJ2-1|once|TRBV4-3|TRBD1
TGCGCCAGCAGCCAAGCCGGGACAGAATACAATGAGCAGTTCTTC
CASSQAGTEYNEQFF
>TRBJ2-7|NA|TRBV10-3|TRBD1
TGTGCCATGTCAACAGGGGTTAGCTCCTACGAGCAGTACTTC
CAMSTGVSSYEQYF
>TRBJ2-2|NA|TRBV5-1|TRBD1
TGCGCCAGCCGGATAGGGACAGGGAACACCTTCGCGAACACCGGGGAGCTGTTTTTT
CASRIGTGNTFANTGELFF